A single sample gave rise to the 14 T cell receptor beta chains below, sequenced in a study of cytomegalovirus exposure and HLA in healthy donors. PCR primers comprised 60 Vbeta and 13 Jbeta primers. Assay: immunoSEQ multiplex PCR; the TCRdb copy retains only in-frame clones and omits some. The sample carries roughly 130,000 clones, roughly 75% recorded once. What was sequenced was PBMCs. All receptors come from a man in his thirties or forties in good health and CMV-seronegative.

V usage is TRBV10-3 and J usage is TRBJ2-7; 11 positions agree with TRBD1. Germline V gene sequence: CDR1 ENHRY, CDR2 SYGVKD. The CDR3 length is 14 residues. After removal of 6 bases from V and 6 bases from J, the junction contained 7 bases not matched to a gene. CDR3: CAISRTGGEGEQYF. The CDR3 DNA follows: TGTGCCATCAGCCGGACAGGGGGCGAGGGCGAGCAGTACTTC.

This clone has just a few counts. The chain recombines TRBV27 with TRBJ1-6; 7 bases agree with TRBD1. Germline loops: CDR1 MNHEY, CDR2 SMNVEV (reference sequence). V lost 5 bases, J lost 5 bases, and 6 bases stayed unmatched. The CDR3 has 15 residues. CDR3 region: CASSHGQADNSPLHF. Here the CDR3 DNA reads TGTGCCAGCAGTCATGGACAGGCCGATAATTCACCCCTCCACTTT.

V is TRBV6-5 and J is TRBJ1-1; possibly TRBD1 for D (6 bases). Deletions cut 8 bases from V and 3 bases from J, with 16 bases between. There are 14 residues in the CDR3. Germline assignment: CDR1 MNHEY and CDR2 SVGAGI. The CDR3 sequence is CASGRGGADTEAFF. The DNA for the CDR3 is TGTGCCAGCGGCCGGGGGGGCGCCGACACTGAAGCTTTCTTT.

This clone has only one observation. The genes are TRBV27 and TRBJ2-7; TRBD2 matches 12 bases. Looked up from germline, CDR1 is MNHEY and CDR2 is SMNVEV (reference sequence). With V trimmed by 6 bases and J by 3 bases, 6 bases remained unmatched. The CDR3 is made up of 15 amino acids. The CDR3 nucleotides are TGTGCCAGCAGCCGAGCGGGACTAGCGGGCTACGAGCAGTACTTC. This sequence encodes CASSRAGLAGYEQYF.

The V call is TRBV13, the J call TRBJ2-5; the match to TRBD2 covers 8 bases. The CDR3 has 14 residues. Germline V gene sequence: CDR1 PRHDT, CDR2 FYEKMQ (reference sequence). The trim removed 0 bases at V and 5 bases at J, leaving 2 bases unmatched. This CDR3 reads CASSLGRGVETQYF. The CDR3 DNA is TGTGCCAGCAGCTTAGGGCGGGGGGTTGAGACCCAGTACTTC.

The rearrangement joins TRBV6-1 to TRBJ2-5, with TRBD2 matching 14 bases. Germline assignment: CDR1 MNHNS and CDR2 SASEGT. CDR3 length equals 17 residues. The J segment lost 1 base and the V segment lost 1 base, leaving 2 bases of the junction unmatched. CDR3 nucleotide sequence: TGTGCCAGCAGTGAAGGGACTAGCGGGAGGCTCCAAGAGACCCAGTACTTC. This gives the protein CASSEGTSGRLQETQYF.

The chain links TRBV7-2 to TRBJ1-2, with D possibly being TRBD1 (6 bases). V dropped 2 bases and J dropped 7 bases, with 14 bases sitting between them. This CDR3 spans 14 amino acids. Germline values: CDR1 SGHTA, CDR2 FQGNSA. CDR3 DNA sequence: TGTGCCAGCAGCTTACAGTACGCCAGGGGTGGCTACACCTTC. Translation: CASSLQYARGGYTF. Drawing the rest from reference TRBV7-2 and TRBJ1-2, the complete variable domain is GAGVSQSPSNKVTEKGKDVELRCDPISGHTALYWYRQSLGQGLEFLIYFQGNSAPDKSGLPSDRFSAERTGGSVSTLTIQRTQQEDSAVYLCASSLQYARGGYTFGSGTRLTVV.

The V gene is TRBV10-2, the J gene TRBJ1-6, with D possibly TRBD1 on 5 matching bases. This CDR3 spans 14 amino acids. Trimming removed 3 bases at V and 10 bases at J, with 13 bases between. Germline CDR1 WSHSY, CDR2 SAAADI. The CDR3 DNA reads TGCGCCAGCAGTGACCAGCAGGGCGACTCACCCCTCCACTTT. This codes for CASSDQQGDSPLHF.

The gene calls are TRBV4-2 and TRBJ2-1, with D possibly TRBD2 on 6 matching bases. CDR3 length: 17 amino acids. V was pared by 2 bases and J by 4 bases, with 18 bases between. Germline CDR1 and CDR2: LGHNA and YNFKEQ. In DNA form, the CDR3 reads TGTGCCAGCAGCCAAAGGACTACCATTAGTCCGTACAATGAGCAGTTCTTC. Its translation: CASSQRTTISPYNEQFF.

The CDR3, as DNA: TGTGCCAGCAGTGAAATTCGGACAGCGAGACAAGAGACCCAGTACTTC. This gives the protein CASSEIRTARQETQYF. The chain carries TRBV2 and TRBJ2-5; possibly TRBD1 for D (6 bases). This CDR3 contains 16 residues. Trimming took off 2 bases at V and 2 bases at J, with 15 bases between the two ends. CDR1 is SNHLY and CDR2 is FYNNEI in the germline V gene.

The chain employs TRBV4-2 and TRBJ1-2, with 9 bases matching TRBD1. The germline V gene has CDR1 LGHNA and CDR2 YNFKEQ. With V trimmed by 2 bases and J by 8 bases, 9 bases remained unmatched. The CDR3 has 15 amino acids. CDR3 loop: CASSQPRTGGEGYTF. DNA for the CDR3: TGTGCCAGCAGCCAACCCAGAACAGGGGGCGAAGGCTACACCTTC.

The chain employs TRBV29-1 and TRBJ1-2; 9 positions agree with TRBD1. Trimming cost V 7 bases and J 4 bases; bases outside gene matches: 16. The CDR3 loop spans 16 amino acids. CDR1 is SQVTM and CDR2 is ANQGSEA in the germline V gene. The CDR3 DNA follows: TGCAGCGGCGGGGGAGGGACAGGGATCTCCTCCTATGGCTACACCTTC. Translated, it gives CSGGGGTGISSYGYTF.

The chain is built from TRBV9 and TRBJ2-5; TRBD2 aligns across 9 bases. The V and J ends lost 2 bases and 1 base, in that order; junction bases with no gene match: 6. Per germline, CDR1 SGDLS and CDR2 YYNGEE. The CDR3 sequence is 16 residues long. CDR3 sequence (DNA): TGTGCCAGCAGCGTCCTAGGTAGCGGGAGCCAAGAGACCCAGTACTTC. This gives the protein CASSVLGSGSQETQYF. The whole variable domain, filled in from reference TRBV9 and TRBJ2-5, reads DSGVTQTPKHLITATGQRVTLRCSPRSGDLSVYWYQQSLDQGLQFLIQYYNGEERAKGNILERFSAQQFPDLHSELNLSSLELGDSALYFCASSVLGSGSQETQYFGPGTRLLVL.

The V gene is TRBV19, the J gene TRBJ2-1; D is possibly TRBD2 (6 bases). The CDR3 is 11 residues long. Germline V lookup: CDR1 LNHDA, CDR2 SQIVND (reference sequence). The V gene lost 8 bases and the J gene lost 14 bases, with 16 bases spanning the gap. The CDR3 DNA follows: TGTGCCAGTGGTGCCGGCAGGAGGGAGTTCTTC. This encodes CASGAGRREFF. Combining the CDR3 with reference TRBV19 and TRBJ2-1 gives the whole variable domain DGGITQSPKYLFRKEGQNVTLSCEQNLNHDAMYWYRQDPGQGLRLIYYSQIVNDFQKGDIAEGYSVSREKKESFPLTVTSAQKNPTAFYLCASGAGRREFFGPGTRLTVL.